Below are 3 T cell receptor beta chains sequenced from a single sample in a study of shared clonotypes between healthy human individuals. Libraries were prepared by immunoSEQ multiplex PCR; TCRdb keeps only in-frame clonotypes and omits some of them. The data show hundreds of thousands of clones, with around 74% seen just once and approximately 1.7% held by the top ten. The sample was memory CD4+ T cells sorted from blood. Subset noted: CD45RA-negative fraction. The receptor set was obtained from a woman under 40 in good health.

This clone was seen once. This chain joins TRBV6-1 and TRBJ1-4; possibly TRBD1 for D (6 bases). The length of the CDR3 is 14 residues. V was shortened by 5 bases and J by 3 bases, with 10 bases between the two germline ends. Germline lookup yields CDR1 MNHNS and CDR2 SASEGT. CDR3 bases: TGTGCCAGCAGTCCAGGGGATTCTAATGAAAAACTGTTTTTT. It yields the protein CASSPGDSNEKLFF.

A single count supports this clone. In nucleotides, the CDR3 is TGCAGTGTGTTATATAGCTACGAGCAGTACTTC. It yields the protein CSVLYSYEQYF. This chain joins TRBV20-1 and TRBJ2-7; the D is unclear. The CDR3 extends over 11 amino acids. V shed 7 bases and J shed 3 bases, with 10 bases lying between them. Germline values: CDR1 DFQATT, CDR2 SNEGSKA (reference sequence).

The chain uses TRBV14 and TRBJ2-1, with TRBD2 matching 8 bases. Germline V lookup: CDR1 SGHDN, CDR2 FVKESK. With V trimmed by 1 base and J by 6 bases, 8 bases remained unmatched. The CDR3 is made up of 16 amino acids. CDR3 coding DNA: TGTGCCAGCAGCCAAGCCCGCGGGGGGTGGGTCAATGAGCAGTTCTTC. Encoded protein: CASSQARGGWVNEQFF.